The text below deals with one TCR beta chain. The target antigen is unknown. This sample stems from a study of PD-1 blockade in classical Hodgkin lymphoma. Whole-study findings and limits: Complete responders possessed baseline diversity comparable to newly diagnosed patients. The study reported lower baseline TCR diversity in newly diagnosed patients than in healthy donors.

Specified time point: cycle 4 day 1 (C4D1), after 6 weeks of nivolumab. All the patients suffered relapse after autologous stem cell transplantation, and brentuximab vedotin exposure differed. Measured with immunoSEQ multiplex PCR; TCRdb has only the in-frame clones, and not every one. The sample includes roughly 18,000 clones, 70% to 90% of them seen just once. The V and J ends lost 0 bases and 4 bases respectively, with 12 bases between them. The CDR3 sequence is 15 residues long. The germline CDR1 and CDR2 sequences are LNHDA and SQIVND (reference sequence). Material: peripheral blood mononuclear cells (PBMCs), obtained before the fourth cycle of nivolumab. This TCR derives from a human donor with classical Hodgkin lymphoma. The rearrangement uses TRBV19 and TRBJ1-2; no clear D. The CDR3 DNA sequence: TGTGCCAGTAGTATAGATCTTGCAGGTCCCTATGGCTACACCTTC. Translated: CASSIDLAGPYGYTF.